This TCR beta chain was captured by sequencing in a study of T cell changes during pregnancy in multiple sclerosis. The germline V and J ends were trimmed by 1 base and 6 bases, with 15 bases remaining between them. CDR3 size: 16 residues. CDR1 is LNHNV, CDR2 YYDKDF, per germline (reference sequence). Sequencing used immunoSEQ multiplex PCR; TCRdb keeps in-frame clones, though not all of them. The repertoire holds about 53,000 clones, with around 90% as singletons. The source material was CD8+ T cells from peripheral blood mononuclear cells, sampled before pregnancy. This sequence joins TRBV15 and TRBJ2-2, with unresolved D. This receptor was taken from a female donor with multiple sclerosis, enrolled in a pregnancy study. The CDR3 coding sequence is TGTGCCACCAGCAGAGGATTGGTTAGCACCGCCGGGGAGCTGTTTTTT. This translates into CATSRGLVSTAGELFF.